This T cell receptor beta chain was sequenced for a study of multiple sclerosis patients with progressive multifocal leukoencephalopathy. Whole-study findings and limits: Findings may reflect JC virus infection or just general immunocompromise. TRBV and TRBJ usage showed no common pattern when PML developed. PML-onset expanded TRB clones were detectable before and during natalizumab therapy.

The assay was run at survey level. Assay: immunoSEQ multiplex PCR; the TCRdb copy retains only in-frame clones and omits some. Of around 25,000 clones listed, about 91% are singletons. CDR3 length equals 19 residues. On this clone itself: Its target is unknown.

The sample's time point: approximately twelve months of natalizumab therapy. The TCR originated in a man in his thirties or forties with multiple sclerosis. V gene TRBV12-2 combines with J gene TRBJ1-4; the listed D gene, TRBD1, was not tested against the DNA. TRBV12-2 is recorded as a pseudogene. Material: PBMCs, obtained from a patient treated with natalizumab. CDR3 residues: CARRLAQFRGPTTNEKLFF. The CDR3 nucleotides read TGTGCAAGGCGCTTAGCGCAGTTCAGGGGGCCGACAACTAATGAAAAACTGTTTTTT.